What follows are 13 T cell receptor beta chains derived from one specimen sequenced in a study of graft-versus-host responses after intestinal transplantation (dated by TCRdb to the early 2020s). The time point label, read with the paper, signifies: cells obtained before transplantation from donor or recipient. Their target antigens are unknown. The library was generated by the immunoSEQ multiplex PCR assay. This is the immuneACCESS table as TCRdb keeps it, with only in-frame sequences that have V and J called. A part of the clones is gone; compared with another copy, unresolved V genes explain less than half, and the rest is unexplained. The sample table shows more than 95,000 clones, and 90% to 95% are seen once. The ten most abundant clones make up around 0.18% of the sample. This specimen consisted of unstimulated CD4+ T cells sorted from spleen or lymph node cells, obtained before intestinal transplant. The receptor set was obtained from a human donor who received an intestinal transplant.

J is TRBJ2-3 and V is TRBV4-3; the D gene is possibly TRBD2 (5 bases). This CDR3 is built from 16 residues. The germline V gene has CDR1 LGHNA and CDR2 YSLEER. V was pared by 0 bases and J by 1 base, with 11 bases between. CDR3 DNA: TGCGCCAGCAGCCAAGATTACCGGGGAGGCACAGATACGCAGTATTTT. Encoded protein: CASSQDYRGGTDTQYF.

The table lists this clone with a count of one. The V gene is TRBV6-5, the J gene TRBJ2-5; D is perhaps TRBD2 (5 bases). Germline assignment: CDR1 MNHEY and CDR2 SVGAGI. The CDR3 covers 13 residues. V was trimmed by 8 bases and J by 5 bases, leaving 15 bases between them. CDR3: CASVSGETETQYF. CDR3 in DNA: TGTGCCAGCGTCTCCGGGGAGACTGAGACCCAGTACTTC.

This chain joins TRBV6-1 and TRBJ1-1, with D possibly being TRBD1 (5 bases). This CDR3 has 15 amino acids. Germline V gene lookup returns CDR1 MNHNS and CDR2 SASEGT. V shed 3 bases and J shed 0 bases, with 11 bases lying between them. The CDR3 DNA reads TGTGCCAGCAGTGACCCCCGGGGGTTGAACACTGAAGCTTTCTTT. This translates into CASSDPRGLNTEAFF.

The chain links TRBV18 to TRBJ2-7, with TRBD1 matching 8 bases. There are 15 residues in the CDR3. The germline V gene has CDR1 KGHSH and CDR2 LQKENI. J lost 4 bases, V lost 3 bases, and 8 bases had no gene match. The CDR3 bases are TGTGCCAGCTCACCTTCGCCAGGGGGCGTTTACGAGCAGTACTTC. Protein: CASSPSPGGVYEQYF.

The CDR3: CASSLADTGELFF. For the CDR3, the DNA is TGCGCCAGCAGCTTGGCGGACACCGGGGAGCTGTTTTTT. The V gene is TRBV5-1, the J gene TRBJ2-2; unclear D gene. CDR3 length equals 13 residues. Between the trimmed V and J ends, which lost 0 bases and 3 bases, there was a span of 3 bases. Germline V gene sequence: CDR1 SGHRS, CDR2 YFSETQ.

The chain recombines TRBV5-6 with TRBJ2-3; 7 bases are a match to TRBD1. V was clipped by 3 bases and J by 4 bases; unmatched bases: 5. There are 14 residues in the CDR3. Germline CDR1 and CDR2: SGHDT and YYEEEE. The CDR3 loop reads CASSSGQVADTQYF. DNA for the CDR3: TGTGCCAGCAGCTCCGGACAGGTCGCAGATACGCAGTATTTT.

The CDR3 bases are TGCGCCAGCAGCCAAGAGGGTTGGACTAGCGGGGGGTGGAGAGAGACCCAGTACTTC. Amino acids: CASSQEGWTSGGWRETQYF. The chain carries TRBV4-1 and TRBJ2-5, with 14 bases fitting TRBD2. Unmatched junction bases numbered 10, after V lost 0 bases and J lost 4 bases. CDR3 length: 19 amino acids. Germline CDR1 reads MGHRA; CDR2 reads YSYEKL.

Details on this clone: Additional DNA sequences in this sample encode the identical CDR3. This chain connects TRBV7-9 to TRBJ1-6; perhaps TRBD1 as D (6 bases). Trimming shortened V by 0 bases and J by 5 bases, and 17 bases separated the two germline ends. This CDR3 spans 18 amino acids. Germline loops: CDR1 SEHNR, CDR2 FQNEAQ (reference sequence). The CDR3 DNA sequence: TGTGCCAGCAGCTTAGCGCTCCTGTATAGGGGGAATAATTCACCCCTCCACTTT. Translated: CASSLALLYRGNNSPLHF.

V gene TRBV6-5 combines with J gene TRBJ1-5, with no clear D. Deletions cut 2 bases from V and 7 bases from J, with 12 bases between. CDR3 length: 14 amino acids. Germline CDR1 MNHEY, CDR2 SVGAGI. The CDR3 DNA reads as TGTGCCAGCAGTTACAATCCCTGGGCACAGCCCCAGCATTTT. It yields the protein CASSYNPWAQPQHF.

The chain couples TRBV25-1 to TRBJ1-5; no reliable D call. The V gene lost 3 bases and the J gene lost 3 bases, with 15 bases spanning the gap. Germline CDR1 MGHDK, CDR2 SYGVNS. The CDR3 contains 16 residues. The CDR3 sequence is CASSEAGGQFNQPQHF. CDR3 nucleotides: TGTGCCAGCAGTGAGGCGGGTGGGCAGTTCAATCAGCCCCAGCATTTT.

The rearrangement joins TRBV19 to TRBJ1-3, with 8 bases identical to TRBD1. The CDR3 extends over 16 amino acids. Per germline, CDR1 LNHDA and CDR2 SQIVND (reference sequence). V gave up 4 bases and J gave up 0 bases; unmatched junction bases: 5. The DNA of the CDR3 is TGTGCCAGTAGTACCGGACAGGGCCACTCTGGAAACACCATATATTTT. Encoded protein: CASSTGQGHSGNTIYF.

This clone was seen once. This chain connects TRBV19 to TRBJ2-1, with D possibly TRBD2 on 5 matching bases. The ends were cut back, 3 bases at V and 0 bases at J, with 12 bases in the middle. The CDR3 length is 16 residues. Germline CDR1 and CDR2: LNHDA and SQIVND (reference sequence). CDR3 nucleotides: TGTGCCAGTAGTATGACAAGCGGTTCCTCCTACAATGAGCAGTTCTTC. It specifies CASSMTSGSSYNEQFF.

The V call is TRBV5-4, the J call TRBJ2-7; 11 bases agree with TRBD1. The V and J ends lost 4 bases and 7 bases, in that order; junction bases with no gene match: 10. This CDR3 is 15 amino acids long. Germline V CDR1 and CDR2: SGHNT, YYREEE (reference sequence). The CDR3 region is CASSRRGQGAGEQYF. The CDR3 coding sequence is TGTGCCAGCAGCAGGCGCGGACAGGGGGCTGGGGAGCAGTACTTC.